This T cell receptor (beta chain) was observed in a study of T cell repertoires in cytomegalovirus infection (dated by TCRdb to about 2019). Broadly, across the study: The peptide stimulations were aimed at well-studied HLA-B-restricted epitopes as well as recently identified HLA-C-restricted CMV epitopes, whose presentation resists viral immunomodulation. Because public TCR beta signatures pointed to carriage of CMV infection together with the matching HLA type, the HLA type of each donor mattered for the analysis.

Sequences DFQATT (CDR1) and SNEGSKA (CDR2) are obtained from the germline V gene (reference sequence). Trimming removed 6 bases from V and 0 bases from J, leaving 17 bases between the germline ends. The CDR3 numbers 15 residues from cysteine through phenylalanine. The DNA shown is the 45-base CDR3, in frame from base 1. General conclusions and limits of the study: Carriers of CMV infection plus the relevant HLA type were discriminated by the cumulative frequency of public TCR beta family members in the study cohort and in an independent roughly 400-donor cohort. In the ex vivo response, HLA-C-restricted CMV-specific TCR beta clonotypes were dominant, and in two of eight donors the single most frequent clonotype came from this HLA-C-restricted group.

Regarding this clonotype: The antigen it recognizes is unknown. The input lacks base qualities; no much larger clone sits a single base away.

Sequencing used an Illumina HiSeq 1500. TCRdb redid the processing of the public reads, applying fastp at Q25 and MiXCR, and retained in-frame beta chains. Entries that share a CDR3 protein sequence are merged under the most common genes and DNA. A total of 360,000 or so distinct CDR3 sequences appear in this sample, approximately 30% of them only once. Approximately 15% of the sample is held by the ten biggest clonotypes. Sample treatment or condition, as interpreted from the label and publication: in vitro stimulation with specific CMV peptide epitopes to enrich CMV-specific T cells. Sequenced material: cultured PBMCs, taken from culture after CMV antigen stimulation. In this chain, TRBV20-1 is recombined with TRBJ2-5; the D gene is not confidently resolved. This TCR came from a human donor in good health (CMV status not recorded). Some clones in this sample may be carry-over from other donors' samples. This receptor carries the CDR3 CSADPAELYQETQYF. At the DNA level, the sequence is TGCAGTGCAGACCCCGCGGAGCTATACCAAGAGACCCAGTACTTC.